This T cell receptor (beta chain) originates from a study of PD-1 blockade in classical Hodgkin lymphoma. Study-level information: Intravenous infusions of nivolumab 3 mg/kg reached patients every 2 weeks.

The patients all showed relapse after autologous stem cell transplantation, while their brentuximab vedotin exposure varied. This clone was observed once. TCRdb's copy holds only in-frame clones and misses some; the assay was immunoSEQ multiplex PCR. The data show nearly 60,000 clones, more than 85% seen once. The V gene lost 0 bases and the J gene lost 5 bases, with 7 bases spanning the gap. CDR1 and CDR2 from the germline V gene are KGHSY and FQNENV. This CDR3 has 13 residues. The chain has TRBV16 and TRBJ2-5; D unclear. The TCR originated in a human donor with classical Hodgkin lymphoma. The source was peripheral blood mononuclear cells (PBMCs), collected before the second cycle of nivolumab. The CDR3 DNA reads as TGTGCCAGCAGCCAATCTGTAGAGGAGACCCAGTACTTC. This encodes CASSQSVEETQYF.